This T cell receptor beta chain was observed in a study of shared clonotypes between healthy human individuals. Broader study findings: Memory subsets had estimated richness that was generally smaller than that of naive subsets.

Remarks on this clone: Its antigen is not known.

The CD4+ fraction was divided into a CD45RA+ naive subset and a CD45RA-negative memory subset. The germline gives CDR1 SGHTS, CDR2 YDEGEE. With 4 bases removed from V and 4 bases from J, the gap between germline ends came to 20 bases. The CDR3 consists of 16 residues. Researchers divided each subset's genomic DNA evenly across several immunoSEQ plates. The sorted-subset replicate PCRs were given roughly 200 ng DNA, which is 31,000 or so T cell genomes. Some clones are missing from TCRdb's copy, which holds only in-frame ones; the method was immunoSEQ multiplex PCR. The table has 2.3 million or so clones, 85% to 95% seen once.

The receptor was derived from a man aged 18 to 29 in good health. Some clones in this sample may be carry-over from other donors' samples. The chain couples TRBV5-8 to TRBJ1-1; D is ambiguous. The sequenced sample was naive CD4+ T cells from PBMCs. Subset: CD45RA+ positively selected. The chain's CDR3 is CASSRGRAIWATEAFF. For the CDR3, the DNA is TGTGCCAGCAGCCGCGGGCGGGCTATATGGGCCACTGAAGCTTTCTTT.